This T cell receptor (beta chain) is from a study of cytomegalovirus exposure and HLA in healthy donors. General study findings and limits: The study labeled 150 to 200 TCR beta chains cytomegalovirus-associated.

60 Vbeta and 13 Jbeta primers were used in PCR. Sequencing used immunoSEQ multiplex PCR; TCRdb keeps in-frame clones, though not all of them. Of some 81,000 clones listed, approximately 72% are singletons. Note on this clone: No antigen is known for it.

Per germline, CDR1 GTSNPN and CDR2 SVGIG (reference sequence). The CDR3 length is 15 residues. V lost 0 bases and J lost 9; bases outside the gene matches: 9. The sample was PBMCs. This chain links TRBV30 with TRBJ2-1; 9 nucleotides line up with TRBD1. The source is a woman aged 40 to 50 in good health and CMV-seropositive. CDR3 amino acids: CAWSVGGTGLPEQFF. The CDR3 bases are TGTGCCTGGAGTGTAGGCGGGACAGGGCTCCCTGAGCAGTTCTTC.